This paragraph reports one T cell receptor beta chain. The sample comes from a study of blood T cell repertoires in COVID-19. Study at large: Sites across the United States, Italy and Spain contributed samples from acute and convalescent COVID-19. From T cells, B-cell-depleted T cells, or PBMCs came the material, which was cDNA or gDNA.

As handled by the study authors: For nucleated cells, counts were estimated from reference gene primer amplification. Generated by immunoSEQ multiplex PCR, the TCRdb table keeps only in-frame clones and is missing some. V, J and clone size are taken as reported in that table, and D and trimming were inferred from the DNA itself. The sample consists of 200,000 to 250,000 clones, 85% of them appearing once. The V gene's germline CDR1 is PRHDT and CDR2 FYEKMQ (reference sequence). CDR3 length: 14 residues. With 0 bases removed from V and 2 bases from J, the gap between germline ends came to 7 bases. V is TRBV13 and J is TRBJ1-2; possible D gene TRBD1, 6 bases. This TCR derives from a man aged 35 to 55 with acute or convalescent COVID-19. Sequences were obtained from peripheral blood. In nucleotides, the CDR3 is TGTGCCAGCAGCTTAGGGGACAGCAACTATGGCTACACCTTC. Residues: CASSLGDSNYGYTF.